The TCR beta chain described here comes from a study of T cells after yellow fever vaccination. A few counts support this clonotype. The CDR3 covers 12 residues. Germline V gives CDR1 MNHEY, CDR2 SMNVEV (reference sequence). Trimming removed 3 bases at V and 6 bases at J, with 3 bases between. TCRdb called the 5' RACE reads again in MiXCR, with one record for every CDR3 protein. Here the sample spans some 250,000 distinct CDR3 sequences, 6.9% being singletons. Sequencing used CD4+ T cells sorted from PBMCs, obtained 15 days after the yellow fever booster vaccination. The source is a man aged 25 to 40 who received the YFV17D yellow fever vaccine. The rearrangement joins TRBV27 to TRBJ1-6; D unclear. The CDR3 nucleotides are TGTGCCAGCAGTTTCAGTAATTCACCCCTCCACTTT. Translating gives CASSFSNSPLHF.